A single sample is the source of the 9 T cell receptor beta chains below, sequenced in a study of T cell changes during pregnancy in multiple sclerosis. Assay: immunoSEQ multiplex PCR; the TCRdb copy retains only in-frame clones and omits some. The sample records under 95,000 clones, approximately 92% being singletons. Source: peripheral blood, taken after pregnancy. Source of these receptors: a female donor with multiple sclerosis, enrolled in a pregnancy study.

The chain recombines TRBV27 with TRBJ1-1, with TRBD1 as a possible D gene (6 bases). Germline loops: CDR1 MNHEY, CDR2 SMNVEV (reference sequence). The CDR3 is made up of 14 amino acids. The V and J ends lost 5 bases and 1 base respectively, with 11 bases between them. The CDR3, as DNA: TGTGCCAGCAGTCGGACAGTAAAGAACACTGAAGCTTTCTTT. Residues: CASSRTVKNTEAFF.

The rearrangement uses TRBV6-1 and TRBJ2-5, with D possibly being TRBD1 (5 bases). Germline CDR1 reads MNHNS; CDR2 reads SASEGT. There are 16 residues in the CDR3. V was clipped by 1 base and J by 5 bases, with 17 bases between them. The CDR3, as DNA: TGTGCCAGCAGTGAAGGGGGCGGCGTTGGGTCGGAGACCCAGTACTTC. Its translation: CASSEGGGVGSETQYF.

This clone was detected a few times. The genes are TRBV4-3 and TRBJ2-7; possible D gene TRBD1, 5 bases. The CDR3 loop spans 15 amino acids. Germline loops: CDR1 LGHNA, CDR2 YSLEER. V lost 0 bases and J lost 7, with 16 bases in between. The CDR3 coding sequence is TGCGCCAGCAGCCAAGAGGCAGGACACCCTAGAGAGCAGTACTTC. It specifies CASSQEAGHPREQYF.

This clone was seen a single time. This chain joins TRBV19 and TRBJ1-2, with 9 bases identical to TRBD1. Unmatched junction bases numbered 11, after V lost 11 bases and J lost 4 bases. There are 14 residues in the CDR3. The germline CDR1 and CDR2 sequences are LNHDA and SQIVND (reference sequence). CDR3 loop: CASNRDRDSYGYTF. In DNA form, the CDR3 reads TGTGCCTCAAATCGGGACAGGGATAGCTATGGCTACACCTTC.

V is TRBV30 and J is TRBJ1-1, with D perhaps matching TRBD1 (5 bases). The CDR3 loop spans 12 amino acids. Trimming removed 2 bases from V and 7 bases from J, with 11 bases in between. Germline lookup yields CDR1 GTSNPN and CDR2 SVGIG (reference sequence). The CDR3 spells CAWSMTVFEAFF. Here the CDR3 DNA reads TGTGCCTGGAGTATGACAGTTTTTGAAGCTTTCTTT.

This chain links TRBV10-3 with TRBJ1-2; perhaps TRBD1 as D (6 bases). CDR1 ENHRY and CDR2 SYGVKD come from the germline V gene. Deletions cut 3 bases from V and 2 bases from J, with 19 bases between. The CDR3 consists of 17 residues. The CDR3 region has the DNA TGTGCCATCAGTGATCCGTTTACAGGACAGCAGAACTATGGCTACACCTTC. Protein: CAISDPFTGQQNYGYTF.

This sequence joins TRBV6-5 and TRBJ1-1; D is unclear. V lost 2 bases to trimming and J lost 1 base, with 5 bases between them. The length of the CDR3 is 13 residues. Per the germline V gene, CDR1 is MNHEY and CDR2 is SVGAGI. As DNA, the CDR3 is TGTGCCAGCAGTTACGCAGGGAACACTGAAGCTTTCTTT. Its protein product is CASSYAGNTEAFF.

V usage is TRBV4-1 and J usage is TRBJ1-1, with 10 bases fitting TRBD1. The CDR3 has 14 amino acids. The V gene's germline CDR1 is MGHRA and CDR2 YSYEKL. V was pared by 4 bases and J by 3 bases, with 2 bases of the junction left unmatched. The chain's CDR3 is CASSPDRGDTEAFF. Written as DNA, the CDR3 is TGCGCCAGCAGCCCGGACAGGGGGGACACTGAAGCTTTCTTT.

V and J are TRBV29-1 and TRBJ2-1, with TRBD2 matching 10 bases. The CDR3 has 10 amino acids. V was clipped by 3 bases and J by 15 bases; unmatched bases: 2. Germline values: CDR1 SQVTM, CDR2 ANQGSEA. This CDR3 is CSVDSGRSFF. DNA of the CDR3: TGCAGCGTTGATAGCGGGAGGTCGTTCTTC.